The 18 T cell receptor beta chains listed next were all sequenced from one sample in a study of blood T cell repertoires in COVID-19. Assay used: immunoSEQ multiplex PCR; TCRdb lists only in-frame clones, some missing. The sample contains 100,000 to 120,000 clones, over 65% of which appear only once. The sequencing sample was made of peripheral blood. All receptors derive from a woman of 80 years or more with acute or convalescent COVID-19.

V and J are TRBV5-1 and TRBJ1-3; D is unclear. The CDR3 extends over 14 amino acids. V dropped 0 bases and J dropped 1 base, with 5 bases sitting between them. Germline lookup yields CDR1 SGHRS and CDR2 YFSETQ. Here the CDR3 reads CASSLGRSGNTIYF. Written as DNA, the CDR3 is TGCGCCAGCAGCTTGGGTAGATCTGGAAACACCATATATTTT.

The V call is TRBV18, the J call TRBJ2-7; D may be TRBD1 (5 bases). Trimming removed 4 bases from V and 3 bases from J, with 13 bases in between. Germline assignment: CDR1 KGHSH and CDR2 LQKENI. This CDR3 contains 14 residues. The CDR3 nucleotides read TGTGCCAGCTCACTAACAACTGACAGCTACGAGCAGTACTTC. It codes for CASSLTTDSYEQYF.

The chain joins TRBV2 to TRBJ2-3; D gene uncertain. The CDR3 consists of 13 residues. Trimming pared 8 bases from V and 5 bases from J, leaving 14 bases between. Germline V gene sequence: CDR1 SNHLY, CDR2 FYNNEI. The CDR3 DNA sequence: TGTGCCAGCGGCCGACAACCCGGAGATACGCAGTATTTT. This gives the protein CASGRQPGDTQYF. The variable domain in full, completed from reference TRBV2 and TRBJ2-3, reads EPEVTQTPSHQVTQMGQEVILRCVPISNHLYFYWYRQILGQKVEFLVSFYNNEISEKSEIFDDQFSVERPDGSNFTLKIRSTKLEDSAMYFCASGRQPGDTQYFGPGTRLTVL.

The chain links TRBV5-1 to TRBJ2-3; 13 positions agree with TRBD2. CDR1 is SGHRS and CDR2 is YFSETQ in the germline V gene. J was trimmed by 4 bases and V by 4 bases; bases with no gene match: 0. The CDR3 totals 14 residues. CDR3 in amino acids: CASSGLAGADTQYF. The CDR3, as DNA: TGCGCCAGCAGCGGACTAGCGGGAGCAGATACGCAGTATTTT. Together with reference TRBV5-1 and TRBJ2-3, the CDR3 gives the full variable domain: KAGVTQTPRYLIKTRGQQVTLSCSPISGHRSVSWYQQTPGQGLQFLFEYFSETQRNKGNFPGRFSGRQFSNSRSEMNVSTLELGDSALYLCASSGLAGADTQYFGPGTRLTVL.

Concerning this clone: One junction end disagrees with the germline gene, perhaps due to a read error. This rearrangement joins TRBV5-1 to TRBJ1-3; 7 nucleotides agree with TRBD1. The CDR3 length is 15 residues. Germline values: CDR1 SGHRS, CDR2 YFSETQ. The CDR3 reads CASSLGQPSGNTIYF. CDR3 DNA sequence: TGCGCCAGCAGTTTGGGACAGCCCTCTGGAAACACCATATATTTT.

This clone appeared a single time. CDR3 nucleotides: TGTGCCTGGTCCAGGGGATTTCGGAACACTGAAGCTTTCTTT. Residues: CAWSRGFRNTEAFF. The rearrangement joins TRBV30 to TRBJ1-1; TRBD1 might be the D (6 bases). The V end lost 5 bases, the J end lost 1 base, and 14 bases lay between the germline ends. This CDR3 spans 14 amino acids. Germline V gene data show CDR1 as GTSNPN and CDR2 as SVGIG (reference sequence). Filled out from reference TRBV30 and TRBJ1-1, the complete variable domain reads SQTIHQWPATLVQPVGSPLSLECTVEGTSNPNLYWYRQAAGRGLQLLFYSVGIGQISSEVPQNLSASRPQDRQFILSSKKLLLSDSGFYLCAWSRGFRNTEAFFGQGTRLTVV.

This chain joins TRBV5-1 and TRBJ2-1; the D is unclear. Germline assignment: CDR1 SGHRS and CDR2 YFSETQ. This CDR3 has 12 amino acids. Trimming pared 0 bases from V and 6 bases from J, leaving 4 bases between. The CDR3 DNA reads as TGCGCCAGCAGCTTGGCCCGCAATGAGCAGTTCTTC. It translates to CASSLARNEQFF.

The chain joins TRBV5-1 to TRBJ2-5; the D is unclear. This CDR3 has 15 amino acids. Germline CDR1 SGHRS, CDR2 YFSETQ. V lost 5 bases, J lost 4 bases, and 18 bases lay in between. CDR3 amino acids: CASSLNGQVGETQYF. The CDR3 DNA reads TGCGCCAGCAGTTTGAATGGGCAGGTCGGAGAGACCCAGTACTTC.

The CDR3, as DNA: TGTGCCAGCAGTCTGAGGGGGCCCTGGGAGCAGTACTTC. This codes for CASSLRGPWEQYF. The chain employs TRBV12-1 and TRBJ2-7; TRBD1, the D gene given by the table, was not confirmed from the DNA. TRBV12-1 is a listed pseudogene. The CDR3 totals 13 residues.

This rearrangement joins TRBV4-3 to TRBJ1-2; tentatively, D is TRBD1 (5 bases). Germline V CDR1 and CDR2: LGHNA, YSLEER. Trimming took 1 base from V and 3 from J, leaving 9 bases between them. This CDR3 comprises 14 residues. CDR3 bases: TGCGCCAGCAGCCAAGGTTCCAGGGACTATGGCTACACCTTC. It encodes CASSQGSRDYGYTF.

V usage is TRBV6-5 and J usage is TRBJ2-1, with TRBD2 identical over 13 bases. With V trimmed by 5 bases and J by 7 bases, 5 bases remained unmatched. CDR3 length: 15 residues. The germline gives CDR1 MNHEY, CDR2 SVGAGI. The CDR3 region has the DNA TGTGCCAGCAGTACGACTAGCGGGGGGTCGAATGAGCAGTTCTTC. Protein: CASSTTSGGSNEQFF.

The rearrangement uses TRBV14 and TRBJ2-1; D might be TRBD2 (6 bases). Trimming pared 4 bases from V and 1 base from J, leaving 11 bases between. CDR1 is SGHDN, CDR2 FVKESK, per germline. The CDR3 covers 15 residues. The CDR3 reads CASSRDFESYNEQFF. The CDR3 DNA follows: TGTGCCAGCAGCCGGGACTTTGAATCCTACAATGAGCAGTTCTTC.

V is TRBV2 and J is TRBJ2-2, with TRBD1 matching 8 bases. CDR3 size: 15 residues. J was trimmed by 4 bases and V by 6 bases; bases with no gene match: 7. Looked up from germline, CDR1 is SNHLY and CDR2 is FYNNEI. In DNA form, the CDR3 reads TGTGCCAGCAGGAGACAGGGGATCAGCACCGGGGAGCTGTTTTTT. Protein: CASRRQGISTGELFF.

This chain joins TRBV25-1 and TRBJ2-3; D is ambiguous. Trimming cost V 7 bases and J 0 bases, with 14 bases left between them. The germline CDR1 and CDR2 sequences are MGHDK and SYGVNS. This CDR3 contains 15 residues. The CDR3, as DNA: TGTGCCAGCAACTCGGCGCACAGCAGCACAGATACGCAGTATTTT. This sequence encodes CASNSAHSSTDTQYF. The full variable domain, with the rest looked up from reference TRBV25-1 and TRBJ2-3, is EADIYQTPRYLVIGTGKKITLECSQTMGHDKMYWYQQDPGMELHLIHYSYGVNSTEKGDLSSESTVSRIRTEHFPLTLESARPSHTSQYLCASNSAHSSTDTQYFGPGTRLTVL.

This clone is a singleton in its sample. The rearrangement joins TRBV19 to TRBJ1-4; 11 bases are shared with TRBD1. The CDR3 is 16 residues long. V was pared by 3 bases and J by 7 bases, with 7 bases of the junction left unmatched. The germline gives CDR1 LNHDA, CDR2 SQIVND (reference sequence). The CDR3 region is CASSMDRGQDSEKLFF. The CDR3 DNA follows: TGTGCCAGTAGTATGGACAGGGGGCAGGACTCTGAAAAACTGTTTTTT.

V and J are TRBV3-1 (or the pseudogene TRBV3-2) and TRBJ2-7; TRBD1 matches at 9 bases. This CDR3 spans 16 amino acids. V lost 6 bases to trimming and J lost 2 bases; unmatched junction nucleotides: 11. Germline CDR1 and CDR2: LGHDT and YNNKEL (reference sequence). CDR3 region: CASSPRVTGGTYEQYF. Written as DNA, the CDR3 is TGTGCCAGCAGTCCAAGAGTGACAGGGGGGACCTACGAGCAGTACTTC.

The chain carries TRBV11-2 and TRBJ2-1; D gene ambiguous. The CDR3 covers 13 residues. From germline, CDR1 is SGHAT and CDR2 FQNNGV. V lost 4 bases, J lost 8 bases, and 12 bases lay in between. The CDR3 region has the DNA TGTGCCAGCAGCTACGATCGACTGCATGAGCAGTTCTTC. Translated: CASSYDRLHEQFF.

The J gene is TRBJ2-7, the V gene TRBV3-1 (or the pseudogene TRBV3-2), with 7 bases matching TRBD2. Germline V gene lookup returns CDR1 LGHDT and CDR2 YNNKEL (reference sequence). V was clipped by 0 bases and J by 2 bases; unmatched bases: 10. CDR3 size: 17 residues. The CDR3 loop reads CASSQEVGGETAYEQYF. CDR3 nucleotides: TGTGCCAGCAGCCAAGAAGTGGGGGGGGAGACAGCCTACGAGCAGTACTTC.